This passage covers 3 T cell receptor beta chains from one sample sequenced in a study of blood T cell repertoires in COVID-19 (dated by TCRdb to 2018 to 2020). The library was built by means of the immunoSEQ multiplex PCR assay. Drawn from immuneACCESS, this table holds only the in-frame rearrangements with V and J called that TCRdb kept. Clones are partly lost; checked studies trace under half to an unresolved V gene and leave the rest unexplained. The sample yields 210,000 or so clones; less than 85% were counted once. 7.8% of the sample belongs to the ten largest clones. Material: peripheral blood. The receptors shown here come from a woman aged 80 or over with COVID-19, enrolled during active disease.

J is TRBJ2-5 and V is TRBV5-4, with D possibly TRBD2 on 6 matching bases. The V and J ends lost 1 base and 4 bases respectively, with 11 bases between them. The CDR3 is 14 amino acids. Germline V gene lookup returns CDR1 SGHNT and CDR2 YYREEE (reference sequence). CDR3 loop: CASSLPSDGETQYF. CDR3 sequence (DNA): TGTGCCAGCAGCTTGCCTAGCGACGGAGAGACCCAGTACTTC. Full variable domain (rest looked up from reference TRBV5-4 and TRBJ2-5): ETGVTQSPTHLIKTRGQQVTLRCSSQSGHNTVSWYQQALGQGPQFIFQYYREEENGRGNFPPRFSGLQFPNYSSELNVNALELDDSALYLCASSLPSDGETQYFGPGTRLLVL.

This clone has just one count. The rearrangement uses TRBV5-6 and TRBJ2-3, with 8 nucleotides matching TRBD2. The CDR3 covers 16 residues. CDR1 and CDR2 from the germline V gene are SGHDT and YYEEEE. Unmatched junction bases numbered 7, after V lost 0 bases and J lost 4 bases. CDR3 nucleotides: TGTGCCAGCAGCTTGGTCGGGAGCGGGAGAGCAGATACGCAGTATTTT. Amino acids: CASSLVGSGRADTQYF.

CDR3 DNA: TGCGCCAGCAGTGATCCTACAGATACGCAGTATTTT. Amino acid sequence: CASSDPTDTQYF. This chain uses TRBV10-1 with TRBJ2-3; D call uncertain. Germline lookup yields CDR1 WNHNN and CDR2 SYGVQD (reference sequence). The CDR3 spans 12 residues. Trimming took 3 bases from V and 3 from J, leaving 4 bases between them.